Reported below is one TCR beta chain. The target antigen is unknown. V lost 1 base and J lost 5; bases outside the gene matches: 11. The CDR3 is made up of 16 amino acids. Germline-derived CDR1 and CDR2 are SQVTM and ANQGSEA. This sample was included in a study of cytomegalovirus exposure and HLA in healthy donors. Both 60 Vbeta primers and 13 Jbeta primers went into the PCR. Sequenced by immunoSEQ multiplex PCR; TCRdb stores in-frame clones only, minus some. Counted here are 95,000 to 150,000 clones, roughly 82% occurring once; the ten biggest clones make up more than 1.4%. General study findings and limits: The study found most TCR sequences rare, yet found some public TCRs in many donors.

This sequence joins TRBV29-1 and TRBJ1-2, with 9 bases matching TRBD1. The clonotype originates from a woman under 30 in good health and CMV-seronegative. The sample was PBMCs. CDR3 loop: CSVEVSQDRGLYGYTF. The CDR3 nucleotides are TGCAGCGTTGAAGTATCCCAGGACAGGGGTCTTTATGGCTACACCTTC. The variable domain in full, with the rest retrieved from reference TRBV29-1 and TRBJ1-2, is SAVISQKPSRDICQRGTSLTIQCQVDSQVTMMFWYRQQPGQSLTLIATANQGSEATYESGFVIDKFPISRPNLTFSTLTVSNMSPEDSSIYLCSVEVSQDRGLYGYTFGSGTRLTVV.